One sample yielded the 17 T cell receptor beta chains listed below, sequenced in a study of blood T cell repertoires in COVID-19. Profiling relied on immunoSEQ multiplex PCR, and the TCRdb table lists in-frame clones only, not all of them. The sample comprises 260,000 or so clones, around 82% of which are singletons, and 3% to 4.5% rests with the top ten. The specimen sequenced was PBMCs or T cells enriched from blood (not recorded which). The receptors here all came from a woman aged 40 to 55 who had been exposed to COVID-19.

The chain recombines TRBV28 with TRBJ2-7; 9 bases map to TRBD2. CDR1 is MDHEN and CDR2 is SYDVKM in the germline V gene. Germline trimming cut 5 bases from V and 4 bases from J; bases unmatched to any gene: 6. The CDR3 contains 14 residues. CDR3 DNA: TGTGCCAGCAGTCTCAGCGGGGGGTGGTACGAGCAGTACTTC. Translating it yields CASSLSGGWYEQYF.

The V and J genes are TRBV27 and TRBJ2-3; 11 nucleotides agree with TRBD2. V gave up 7 bases and J gave up 7 bases; unmatched junction bases: 10. Germline values: CDR1 MNHEY, CDR2 SMNVEV (reference sequence). This CDR3 contains 15 residues. The CDR3 loop is CASTSRLAGRHTQYF. CDR3 nucleotides: TGTGCCAGCACCTCCCGACTAGCGGGGAGGCATACGCAGTATTTT.

This clone was observed many times. The gene calls are TRBV5-1 and TRBJ2-2, with D perhaps matching TRBD2 (5 bases). The V end lost 3 bases, the J end lost 2 bases, and 17 bases lay between the germline ends. Germline V gene lookup returns CDR1 SGHRS and CDR2 YFSETQ. This CDR3 region has 17 residues. The CDR3 DNA reads as TGCGCCAGCAGCTCGCCCGACTACAGCGGTAACACCGGGGAGCTGTTTTTT. Translating it yields CASSSPDYSGNTGELFF. The full variable domain, completed using reference TRBV5-1 and TRBJ2-2, is KAGVTQTPRYLIKTRGQQVTLSCSPISGHRSVSWYQQTPGQGLQFLFEYFSETQRNKGNFPGRFSGRQFSNSRSEMNVSTLELGDSALYLCASSSPDYSGNTGELFFGEGSRLTVL.

The CDR3 DNA reads as TGTGCCAGCTCACCAACAGAGAACACCGGGGAGCTGTTTTTT. This gives the protein CASSPTENTGELFF. V usage is TRBV18 and J usage is TRBJ2-2; D is uncertain. Germline lookup yields CDR1 KGHSH and CDR2 LQKENI. Trimming stripped 2 bases from V and 1 base from J, with 5 bases between. The CDR3 spans 14 residues. Filled out from reference TRBV18 and TRBJ2-2, the complete variable domain reads NAGVMQNPRHLVRRRGQEARLRCSPMKGHSHVYWYRQLPEEGLKFMVYLQKENIIDESGMPKERFSAEFPKEGPSILRIQQVVRGDSAAYFCASSPTENTGELFFGEGSRLTVL.

J is TRBJ1-4 and V is TRBV28, with a possible D match to TRBD1 (6 bases). The CDR3 totals 15 residues. CDR1 MDHEN and CDR2 SYDVKM come from the germline V gene. Deletions cut 6 bases from V and 5 bases from J, with 16 bases between. CDR3 coding DNA: TGTGCCAGCAGCCCCGGCGGGGGCGGGAATGAAAAACTGTTTTTT. Amino acids: CASSPGGGGNEKLFF.

This clone rates as medium-sized (0.01 to 0.1%). CDR3 in DNA: TGTGCCAGCAGTCCCGGGATTGCCAGGGAGCAGTTCTTC. It codes for CASSPGIAREQFF. The V and J genes are TRBV27 and TRBJ2-1, with D possibly TRBD2 on 5 matching bases. The germline V gene encodes CDR1 MNHEY and CDR2 SMNVEV (reference sequence). V lost 5 bases, J lost 10 bases, and 15 bases lay in between. CDR3 size: 13 residues.

V and J are TRBV11-2 and TRBJ2-2; unclear D gene. The CDR3 contains 17 residues. V gave up 6 bases and J gave up 2 bases, with 19 bases separating them. Germline-derived CDR1 and CDR2 are SGHAT and FQNNGV. The CDR3 here is CASSPTPGFLNTGELFF. The CDR3 nucleotides are TGTGCCAGCAGTCCTACCCCAGGTTTCCTTAACACCGGGGAGCTGTTTTTT.

J is TRBJ2-5 and V is TRBV5-1, with D perhaps TRBD2 (5 bases). The germline V gene encodes CDR1 SGHRS and CDR2 YFSETQ. V was cut by 4 bases and J by 5 bases, with 15 bases left in between. This CDR3 is built from 14 residues. Written as DNA, the CDR3 is TGCGCCAGCAGCCCAACGGGGTTCATGGAGACCCAGTACTTC. Amino acids: CASSPTGFMETQYF.

The rearrangement joins TRBV21-1 to TRBJ2-7; TRBD1, as called in the table, went unchecked against the DNA. TRBV21-1 is an annotated pseudogene. The CDR3 is made up of 14 amino acids. CDR3 residues: CASSPTNERNEQYF. Here the CDR3 DNA reads TGTGCCAGCAGCCCGACAAACGAACGGAACGAGCAGTACTTC.

This chain links TRBV5-6 with TRBJ1-6; D is uncertain. This CDR3 region has 14 residues. V was pared by 1 base and J by 9 bases, with 11 bases between. In germline, CDR1 is SGHDT, CDR2 YYEEEE. The CDR3 protein is CASSLSGEVSPLHF. CDR3 bases: TGTGCCAGCAGCTTGTCTGGGGAGGTTTCACCCCTCCACTTT.

The J gene is TRBJ1-2, the V gene TRBV4-2; D might be TRBD1 (5 bases). The CDR3 is made up of 14 amino acids. Germline V gene sequence: CDR1 LGHNA, CDR2 YNFKEQ. V gave up 1 base and J gave up 3 bases, with 9 bases separating them. DNA of the CDR3: TGTGCCAGCAGCCAAGGGACATTCGACTATGGCTACACCTTC. Translation gives CASSQGTFDYGYTF.

The rearrangement links TRBV7-9 to TRBJ1-6; a weak D match, TRBD1 (6 bases). The CDR3 is 14 amino acids. V shed 5 bases and J shed 8 bases, with 13 bases lying between them. Germline V gene data show CDR1 as SEHNR and CDR2 as FQNEAQ (reference sequence). CDR3 loop: CASSQTGGDSPLHF. CDR3 DNA sequence: TGTGCCAGCAGCCAGACAGGTGGCGATTCACCCCTCCACTTT.

V gene TRBV7-2 combines with J gene TRBJ1-5; 9 bases agree with TRBD1. The V segment lost 4 bases and the J segment 6 bases; nucleotides outside the gene matches: 13. This CDR3 comprises 17 residues. Germline CDR1 is SGHTA and CDR2 is FQGNSA. The DNA for the CDR3 is TGTGCCAGCAGCTGGATAACCGGGACAGGGAGGGGTCAGCCCCAGCATTTT. Translating it yields CASSWITGTGRGQPQHF. Full variable domain (remainder filled in from reference TRBV7-2 and TRBJ1-5): GAGVSQSPSNKVTEKGKDVELRCDPISGHTALYWYRQSLGQGLEFLIYFQGNSAPDKSGLPSDRFSAERTGGSVSTLTIQRTQQEDSAVYLCASSWITGTGRGQPQHFGDGTRLSIL.

The chain recombines TRBV9 with TRBJ1-6; 7 bases fit TRBD1. Germline assignment: CDR1 SGDLS and CDR2 YYNGEE. The CDR3 covers 15 residues. The J segment lost 6 bases and the V segment lost 7 bases, leaving 10 bases of the junction unmatched. The CDR3 coding sequence is TGTGCCAGCGGGGACAGTTGGACTACTAATTCACCCCTCCACTTT. Translation: CASGDSWTTNSPLHF.

The CDR3 spells CASTRDTSGEDTQYF. CDR3 DNA sequence: TGTGCCAGCACCCGTGATACTAGCGGGGAAGATACGCAGTATTTT. This rearrangement joins TRBV14 to TRBJ2-3, with 10 bases matching TRBD2. CDR1 is SGHDN, CDR2 FVKESK, per germline. CDR3 length: 15 residues. With V trimmed by 7 bases and J by 5 bases, 9 bases remained unmatched.

The V call is TRBV5-6, the J call TRBJ2-7; 11 nucleotides line up with TRBD1. Looked up from germline, CDR1 is SGHDT and CDR2 is YYEEEE. The CDR3 is 15 residues long. The J segment lost 1 base and the V segment lost 4 bases, leaving 4 bases of the junction unmatched. The CDR3 sequence: CASSLGQGASYEQYF. CDR3 in DNA: TGTGCCAGCAGCCTAGGACAGGGGGCTTCCTACGAGCAGTACTTC. The variable domain in full, with the rest retrieved from reference TRBV5-6 and TRBJ2-7, is DAGVTQSPTHLIKTRGQQVTLRCSPKSGHDTVSWYQQALGQGPQFIFQYYEEEERQRGNFPDRFSGHQFPNYSSELNVNALLLGDSALYLCASSLGQGASYEQYFGPGTRLTVT.

A few counts support this clone. The genes are TRBV28 and TRBJ1-5, with D uncertain. Per germline, CDR1 MDHEN and CDR2 SYDVKM. Trimming stripped 1 base from V and 2 bases from J, with 15 bases between. The CDR3 is made up of 17 amino acids. Written as DNA, the CDR3 is TGTGCCAGCAGTTTATTGAGTCTCCGGTACGGCAATCAGCCCCAGCATTTT. Its protein is CASSLLSLRYGNQPQHF. Complete variable domain (other parts from reference TRBV28 and TRBJ1-5): DVKVTQSSRYLVKRTGEKVFLECVQDMDHENMFWYRQDPGLGLRLIYFSYDVKMKEKGDIPEGYSVSREKKERFSLILESASTNQTSMYLCASSLLSLRYGNQPQHFGDGTRLSIL.